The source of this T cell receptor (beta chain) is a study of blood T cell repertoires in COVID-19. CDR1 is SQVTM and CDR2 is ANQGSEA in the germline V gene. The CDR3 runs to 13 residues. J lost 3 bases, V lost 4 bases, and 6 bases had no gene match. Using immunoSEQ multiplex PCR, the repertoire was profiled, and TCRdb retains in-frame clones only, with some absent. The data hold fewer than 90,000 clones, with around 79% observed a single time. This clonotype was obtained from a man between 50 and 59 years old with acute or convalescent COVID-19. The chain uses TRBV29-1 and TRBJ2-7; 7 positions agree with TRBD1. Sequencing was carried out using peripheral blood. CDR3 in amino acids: CSVARDRNYEQYF. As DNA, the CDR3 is TGCAGCGTTGCCCGGGACAGAAACTACGAGCAGTACTTC.